This is a list of T cell receptor beta chains from one sample in a study of shared clonotypes between healthy human individuals. The data were produced by immunoSEQ multiplex PCR, yet TCRdb's version contains in-frame clones alone and is incomplete. Altogether fewer than 700,000 clones are present, around three quarters being singletons, with the ten largest covering more than 10%. What was sequenced was PBMCs. The receptors originated from a woman in her thirties or forties in good health. Some clones in this sample may be carry-over from other donors' samples. CDR3s include the opening cysteine and the closing phenylalanine or tryptophan. A D gene is named only where the DNA matches it firmly. Some rows have no size entry. The others give once, few or many, or a class for an expanded clone.

D,V,size,J,DNA,CDR3
TRBD1,TRBV25-1,once,TRBJ1-1,TGTGCCAGCAGGCGGACAGGGGACTTTTCTAAAGCTTTCTTT,CASRRTGDFSKAFF
TRBD2,TRBV4-2,NA,TRBJ2-4,TGTGCCAGCGGCCAAGATAGCGGGGGGGTAACCAAAAACATTCAGTACTTC,CASGQDSGGVTKNIQYF
NA,TRBV7-6,once,TRBJ1-3,TGTGCCAGCAGCCTCCGACAGCGAAACTCTGGAAACACCATATATTTT,CASSLRQRNSGNTIYF
NA,TRBV19,NA,TRBJ2-3,TGTGCCAGTAGTATGGCCCCCCACTTTATGCCAGATACGCAGTATTTT,CASSMAPHFMPDTQYF
NA,TRBV25-1,NA,TRBJ1-4,TGTGCCAGCAGTGGGGCAGTTAAGAATGAAAAACTGTTTTTT,CASSGAVKNEKLFF
TRBD1,TRBV19,NA,TRBJ2-1,TGTGCCAGTAGCAAATCCGGGACAGGGGTGGTCAATGAGCAGTTCTTC,CASSKSGTGVVNEQFF
TRBD1,TRBV5-1,NA,TRBJ1-1,TGCGCCAGCAGCCAAACCAATACAGGGGGCACTGAAGCTTTCTTT,CASSQTNTGGTEAFF
NA,TRBV7-2,once,TRBJ2-7,TGTGCCAGCAGAGAACAGACAGCCTTCTACGAGCAGTACTTC,CASREQTAFYEQYF
NA,TRBV7-9,NA,TRBJ1-1,TGTGCCAGCAGCTCAAGGGTCGGGAACACTGAAGCTTTCTTT,CASSSRVGNTEAFF
TRBD1,TRBV4-1,NA,TRBJ1-2,TGCGCCAGCAGCAAACCGGGACAGGGGGCGGTGAACTATGGCTACACCTTC,CASSKPGQGAVNYGYTF
NA,TRBV5-1,few,TRBJ2-1,TGCGCCAGCAGCTTGGGGGTAGGCTCCTACAATGAGCAGTTCTTC,CASSLGVGSYNEQFF
NA,TRBV6-1,NA,TRBJ1-5,TGTGCCAGCAGCCCCGACCGCAATCAGCCCCAGCATTTT,CASSPDRNQPQHF
TRBD2,TRBV5-4,NA,TRBJ2-1,TGTGCCAGCAGTACCGGGACTAGCGTTGTCGATGAGCAGTTCTTC,CASSTGTSVVDEQFF
TRBD1,TRBV5-1,NA,TRBJ2-2,TGCGCCAGCAGCCTGGACAGGGACACCGGGGAGCTGTTTTTT,CASSLDRDTGELFF
NA,TRBV7-9,NA,TRBJ1-1,TGTGCCAGCAGCTTGAACTCACTAACTGAAGCTTTCTTT,CASSLNSLTEAFF
NA,TRBV5-1,NA,TRBJ1-1,TGCGCCAGCAGACAGGGCGGGGACACTGAAGCTTTCTTT,CASRQGGDTEAFF
TRBD2,TRBV5-1,NA,TRBJ2-1,TGCGCCAGCAGAATCACTAGCGGTCTGGCCTACAATGAGCAGTTCTTC,CASRITSGLAYNEQFF
TRBD2,TRBV5-5,NA,TRBJ2-7,TGTGCCAGCAGCCGCCGGGGGGGAGGAGAATTCTCCTACGAGCAGTACTTC,CASSRRGGGEFSYEQYF
NA,TRBV5-1,NA,TRBJ2-6,TGCGCCAGCACACAGGGATCTTCTGGGGCCAACGTCCTGACTTTC,CASTQGSSGANVLTF
TRBD1,TRBV28,NA,TRBJ1-2,TGTGCCAGCAGTTCCACTCTCACAGGGGCAAGGGATGGCTACACCTTC,CASSSTLTGARDGYTF
NA,TRBV2,NA,TRBJ1-1,TGTGCCAGCAGATGCGGCAGGGAGAACACTGAAGCTTTCTTT,CASRCGRENTEAFF
TRBD2,TRBV5-1,NA,TRBJ2-1,TGCGCCAGCAGCCACAGCGGGAGGCAGGATGAGCAGTTCTTC,CASSHSGRQDEQFF
NA,TRBV9,NA,TRBJ2-1,TGTGCCAGCAGCGTAGTTGGGCAGGCAAACAATGAGCAGTTCTTC,CASSVVGQANNEQFF
TRBD1,TRBV6-1,NA,TRBJ1-5,TGTGCCAGCAGTGAACAGGGGGTTCAGCCCCAGCATTTT,CASSEQGVQPQHF
TRBD1,TRBV18,few,TRBJ1-1,TGTGCCAGCTCACCCGTGGGACAGGGAAGGAAGACTGAAGCTTTCTTT,CASSPVGQGRKTEAFF
TRBD2,TRBV27,once,TRBJ2-1,TGTGCCAGCAGTCTAGGGACTAGCGGGAAGAATGAGCAGTTCTTC,CASSLGTSGKNEQFF
NA,TRBV19,NA,TRBJ1-5,TGTGCCAGTAGTATTTGGCGGAATAGCAATCAGCCCCAGCATTTT,CASSIWRNSNQPQHF
NA,TRBV28,NA,TRBJ1-2,TGTGCCAGCAGTTTCTCGGGAAGCGGGTATGGCTACACCTTC,CASSFSGSGYGYTF
TRBD1,TRBV15,NA,TRBJ1-2,TGTGCCACCAGCAGGGGCAGACAGGGGATCTATGGCTACACCTTC,CATSRGRQGIYGYTF
NA,TRBV28,NA,TRBJ1-5,TGTGCCAGCACTACAGGGAATCAGCCCCAGCATTTT,CASTTGNQPQHF
NA,TRBV30,few,TRBJ2-3,TGTGCCTGGAGTGTATCGGGACATACGCAGTATTTT,CAWSVSGHTQYF
TRBD2,TRBV9,NA,TRBJ2-1,TGTGCCAGCAGCGTACTACCAGCGGGAGGGGGTAATGAGCAGTTCTTC,CASSVLPAGGGNEQFF
NA,TRBV5-4,NA,TRBJ2-1,TGTGCCAGCAGCCCGCTAGGAGGTGAGCAGTTCTTC,CASSPLGGEQFF
NA,TRBV11-2,few,TRBJ1-2,TGTGCCAGCAGCTTATCTCAAAACAGCTATGGCTACACCTTC,CASSLSQNSYGYTF
NA,TRBV6-6,NA,TRBJ1-1,TGTGCCAGCAAAGCTGGTCTCGACACTGAAGCTTTCTTT,CASKAGLDTEAFF
NA,TRBV4-2,once,TRBJ2-7,TGTGCCAGCAGCCCGAGGAGGCCATCCTACGAGCAGTACTTC,CASSPRRPSYEQYF
TRBD2,TRBV28,NA,TRBJ2-2,TGTGCCAGCAGTTTAGCCCTAGCGGGAGGGCCAACCGGGGAGCTGTTTTTT,CASSLALAGGPTGELFF
NA,TRBV20-1,few,TRBJ2-7,TGCAGTGCTAGAGATAGCTACGAGCAGTACTTC,CSARDSYEQYF
TRBD1,TRBV5-4,NA,TRBJ2-1,TGTGCCAGCAGCTTGGGACAGGGAATCTCCCGCACCTACAATGAGCAGTTCTTC,CASSLGQGISRTYNEQFF
NA,TRBV2,NA,TRBJ2-3,TGTGCCAGCAGTGAAGCTCGCGGTACGCAGTATTTT,CASSEARGTQYF
NA,TRBV10-3,NA,TRBJ1-2,TGTGCCATCAGTGAATCTCCAGAAAACTATGGCTACACCTTC,CAISESPENYGYTF
TRBD2,TRBV2,NA,TRBJ2-1,TGTGCCAGCAGTGAGTGGGAGGGCCCCCATGAGCAGTTCTTC,CASSEWEGPHEQFF
TRBD2,TRBV10-1,NA,TRBJ2-3,TGCGCCAGCAGCTCAGGACTAGCGGGAGAACTAGATACGCAGTATTTT,CASSSGLAGELDTQYF
TRBD1,TRBV19,NA,TRBJ1-2,TGTGCCAGTAGTATACCGGCGGGACAGGGAATCTATGGTTACACCTTC,CASSIPAGQGIYGYTF
TRBD1,TRBV5-4,NA,TRBJ1-3,TGTGCCAGCAGCTTGGCCCCCAGGGGGCAAAACACCATATATTTT,CASSLAPRGQNTIYF
NA,TRBV4-1,NA,TRBJ1-4,TGCGCCAGCAGCCAAGGGACCACAGGCTGGGAAAAACTGTTTTTT,CASSQGTTGWEKLFF
NA,TRBV14,few,TRBJ2-7,TGTGCCAGCAGCCGCGGCCTCACCGGGAGCTACGAGCAGTACTTC,CASSRGLTGSYEQYF
NA,TRBV7-6,many,TRBJ2-3,TGTGCCAGCAGCTTAGGGGGAGAACTGACAGATACGCAGTATTTT,CASSLGGELTDTQYF
NA,TRBV28,many,TRBJ1-2,TGTGCCAGCAGTTTGGCCAGATACTATGGCTACACCTTC,CASSLARYYGYTF
TRBD1,TRBV11-2,NA,TRBJ1-3,TGTGCCAGCAGCTCCCTGACAGGGGGCGAGATCTCTGGAAACACCATATATTTT,CASSSLTGGEISGNTIYF